This T cell receptor (beta chain) was sequenced in a study of OX40 agonist ivuxolimab in advanced cancers. As for the study in general: Prior anti-PD-1, anti-PD-L1 or anti-CTLA-4 therapy was allowed; over 30% had some.

The CDR3 length is 11 residues. CDR1 and CDR2 (germline): MDHEN, SYDVKM. V was pared by 7 bases and J by 0 bases, with 2 bases between. The table came from immunoSEQ multiplex PCR; TCRdb's copy has only in-frame clones and leaves some out. The sample consists of roughly 48,000 clones, 80% to 90% of them appearing once. The material sequenced was CD4+ or CD8+ T cells sorted from blood, taken in a trial of the OX40 agonist ivuxolimab. The receptor's source is an adult with an advanced solid tumor such as melanoma, head and neck, liver or kidney cancer. The chain is built from TRBV28 and TRBJ2-3; D not certain. The DNA for the CDR3 is TGTGCCAGCATTAGCACAGATACGCAGTATTTT. This codes for CASISTDTQYF.